A single sample gave rise to the 4 T cell receptor beta chains below, sequenced in a study of cytomegalovirus exposure and HLA in healthy donors. The study ran its PCR with 60 Vbeta and 13 Jbeta primers. Produced via immunoSEQ multiplex PCR; TCRdb's table is partial and in-frame only. This table holds over 80,000 clones, about 80% found once. Sequencing was done on a sample of PBMCs. The source is a man aged 60 to 69 in good health and CMV-seropositive.

The genes are TRBV5-4 and TRBJ1-2; the match to TRBD1 covers 8 bases. Per germline, CDR1 SGHNT and CDR2 YYREEE (reference sequence). The J segment lost 8 bases and the V segment lost 3 bases, leaving 12 bases of the junction unmatched. CDR3 length: 15 amino acids. This CDR3 is CASSSRQGTSPGYTF. The CDR3, as DNA: TGTGCCAGCAGCTCACGACAGGGGACCTCCCCCGGCTACACCTTC.

The chain carries TRBV5-1 and TRBJ1-6; TRBD1 aligns across 8 bases. The CDR3 has 16 residues. The germline V gene has CDR1 SGHRS and CDR2 YFSETQ. V lost 0 bases, J lost 7 bases, and 6 bases stayed unmatched. The chain's CDR3 is CASSLELGQGNSPLHF. CDR3 DNA: TGCGCCAGCAGCTTGGAGCTCGGACAGGGCAATTCACCCCTCCACTTT.

This chain connects TRBV30 to TRBJ2-6, with unresolved D. Trimming stripped 3 bases from V and 2 bases from J, with 5 bases between. Per germline, CDR1 GTSNPN and CDR2 SVGIG (reference sequence). CDR3 size: 13 residues. This chain's CDR3 is CAWRQAGANVLTF. CDR3 coding DNA: TGTGCCTGGAGGCAGGCTGGGGCCAACGTCCTGACTTTC.

V usage is TRBV6-1 and J usage is TRBJ2-5; 8 nucleotides agree with TRBD1. The CDR3 covers 15 residues. The germline CDR1 and CDR2 sequences are MNHNS and SASEGT. V was clipped by 5 bases and J by 2 bases; unmatched bases: 7. In DNA form, the CDR3 reads TGTGCCAGCAGTCACGGGGACAGGCTACAAGAGACCCAGTACTTC. It codes for CASSHGDRLQETQYF.